This TCR beta chain was recovered during a study of blood T cell repertoires in COVID-19. Background on the study: There were acute and convalescent COVID-19 samples, and they came from the United States, Italy and Spain.

Each participant's cohort was designated according to participant-reported clinical history. Using immunoSEQ multiplex PCR, the repertoire was profiled, and TCRdb retains in-frame clones only, with some absent. The table includes more than 250,000 clones, over 75% detected once. This CDR3 has 15 amino acids. Germline CDR1 PRHDT, CDR2 FYEKMQ (reference sequence). The V and J ends lost 5 bases and 10 bases, in that order; junction bases with no gene match: 11. The gene calls are TRBV13 and TRBJ1-6; 7 nucleotides match TRBD1. Sequenced sample: PBMCs or T cells enriched from blood (not recorded which). This receptor was identified in a woman aged 25 to 39 who had recovered from COVID-19. DNA for the CDR3: TGTGCCAGCAGCCCGAACAGAGGGGGCCAATCACCCCTCCACTTT. It yields the protein CASSPNRGGQSPLHF.